The clone carrying this TCR beta chain was detected a few times. One entry per CDR3 protein, called by TCRdb with MiXCR from the PCR reads. The sample includes approximately 500,000 distinct CDR3 sequences, less than 30% of them seen just once. The data originate from a study of molecular identifiers for immune sequencing clone quantification. The length of the CDR3 is 16 residues. Trimming cost V 3 bases and J 4 bases; bases outside gene matches: 10. V and J are TRBV12-3 or TRBV12-4 and TRBJ2-5, with 8 bases aligning to TRBD2. The receptor comes from a human donor in good health. Some libraries in this study had Jurkat cell RNA spiked in. Sequences were obtained from naive CD8+ T cells from blood, with Jurkat cell RNA spiked in. Specified subset: FACS-sorted CD8+CD4-CCR7+CD45RA+ naive T cells. The CDR3 DNA reads as TGTGCCAGCAGTTTTGCGGGGGGCTGGAGGGTAGAGACCCAGTACTTC. Translation: CASSFAGGWRVETQYF.